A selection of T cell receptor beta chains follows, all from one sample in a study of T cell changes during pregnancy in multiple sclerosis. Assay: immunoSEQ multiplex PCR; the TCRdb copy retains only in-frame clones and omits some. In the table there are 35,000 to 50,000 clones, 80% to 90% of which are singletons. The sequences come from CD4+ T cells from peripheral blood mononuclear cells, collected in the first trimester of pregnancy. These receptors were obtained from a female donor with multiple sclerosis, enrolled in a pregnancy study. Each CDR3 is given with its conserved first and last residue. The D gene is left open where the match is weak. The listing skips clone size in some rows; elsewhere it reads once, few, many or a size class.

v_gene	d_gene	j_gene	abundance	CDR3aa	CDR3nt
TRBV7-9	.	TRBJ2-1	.	CASSLFTGDSYNEQFF	TGTGCCAGCAGCTTATTCACGGGAGACTCCTACAATGAGCAGTTCTTC
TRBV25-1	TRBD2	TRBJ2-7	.	CASSEGVSGSYEQYF	TGTGCCAGCAGTGAAGGGGTTAGCGGGAGTTACGAGCAGTACTTC
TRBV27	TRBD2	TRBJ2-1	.	CASSLEGLATSRNEQFF	TGTGCCAGCAGTTTAGAGGGACTAGCGACTTCAAGGAATGAGCAGTTCTTC
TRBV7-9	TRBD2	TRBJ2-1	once	CASSRLAGYNEQFF	TGTGCCAGCAGTCGACTAGCGGGATATAATGAGCAGTTCTTC
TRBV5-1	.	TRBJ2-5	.	CASSLNRGETQYF	TGCGCCAGCAGCTTGAATAGGGGAGAGACCCAGTACTTC
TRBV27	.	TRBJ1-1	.	CASSGVAEAFF	TGTGCCAGCAGTGGAGTGGCTGAAGCTTTCTTT
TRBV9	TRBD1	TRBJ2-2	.	CASSVLQGSTGELFF	TGTGCCAGCAGCGTACTACAGGGGTCCACCGGGGAGCTGTTTTTT
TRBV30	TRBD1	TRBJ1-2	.	CAWSGEGRGRGYTF	TGTGCCTGGAGTGGAGAGGGCAGGGGGAGAGGCTACACCTTC
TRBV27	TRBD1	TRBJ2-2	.	CASRSWTGNTGELFF	TGTGCCAGCAGATCTTGGACAGGGAACACCGGGGAGCTGTTTTTT
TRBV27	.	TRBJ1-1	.	CASSSQVGGTEAFF	TGTGCCAGCAGTTCCCAGGTAGGGGGAACTGAAGCTTTCTTT
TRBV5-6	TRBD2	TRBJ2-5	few	CASSPLGRGQETQYF	TGTGCCAGCAGCCCCCTCGGGAGGGGACAAGAGACCCAGTACTTC
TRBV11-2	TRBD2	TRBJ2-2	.	CASSHRTSGNTGELFF	TGTGCCAGCAGCCACCGGACTAGCGGGAACACCGGGGAGCTGTTTTTT
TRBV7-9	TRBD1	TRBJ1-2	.	CASSKTGVSNYGYTF	TGTGCCAGCAGCAAGACAGGGGTTTCGAACTATGGCTACACCTTC
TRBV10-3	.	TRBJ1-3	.	CAIRDSSGNTIYF	TGTGCCATCAGGGACAGCTCTGGAAACACCATATATTTT
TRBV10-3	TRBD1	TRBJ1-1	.	CAISGGQGLLGTEAFF	TGTGCCATCAGTGGCGGACAGGGGCTCCTAGGAACTGAAGCTTTCTTT
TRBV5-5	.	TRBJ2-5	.	CASSLVGAGETQYF	TGTGCCAGCAGCTTGGTGGGGGCCGGGGAGACCCAGTACTTC
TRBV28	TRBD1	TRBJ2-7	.	CASSYTRQGREQYF	TGTGCCAGCAGTTACACCCGACAGGGGCGCGAGCAGTACTTC